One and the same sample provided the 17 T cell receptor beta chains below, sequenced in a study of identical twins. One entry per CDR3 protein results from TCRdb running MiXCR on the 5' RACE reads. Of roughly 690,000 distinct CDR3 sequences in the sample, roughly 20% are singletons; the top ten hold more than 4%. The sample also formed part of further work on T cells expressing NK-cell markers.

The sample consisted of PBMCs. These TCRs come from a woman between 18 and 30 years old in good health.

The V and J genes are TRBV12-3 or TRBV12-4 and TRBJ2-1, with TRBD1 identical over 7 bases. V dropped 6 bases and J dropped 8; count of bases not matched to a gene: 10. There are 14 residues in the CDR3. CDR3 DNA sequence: TGTGCCAGCAGCGGGCTCGACAGGGTGGATGAGCAGTTCTTC. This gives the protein CASSGLDRVDEQFF.

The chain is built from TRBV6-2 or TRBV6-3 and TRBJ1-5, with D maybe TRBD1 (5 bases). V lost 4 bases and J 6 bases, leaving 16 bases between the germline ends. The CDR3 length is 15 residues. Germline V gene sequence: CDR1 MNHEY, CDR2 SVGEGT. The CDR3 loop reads CASSFGQGGAQPQHF. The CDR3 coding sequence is TGTGCCAGCAGTTTTGGGCAGGGCGGTGCTCAGCCCCAGCATTTT.

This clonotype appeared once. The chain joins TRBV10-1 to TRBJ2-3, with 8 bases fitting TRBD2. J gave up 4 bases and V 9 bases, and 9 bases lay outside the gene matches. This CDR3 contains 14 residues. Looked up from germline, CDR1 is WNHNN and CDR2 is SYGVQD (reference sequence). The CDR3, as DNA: TGCGCCAGTAGTAGCGGGGAGGAATCAGATACGCAGTATTTT. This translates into CASSSGEESDTQYF.

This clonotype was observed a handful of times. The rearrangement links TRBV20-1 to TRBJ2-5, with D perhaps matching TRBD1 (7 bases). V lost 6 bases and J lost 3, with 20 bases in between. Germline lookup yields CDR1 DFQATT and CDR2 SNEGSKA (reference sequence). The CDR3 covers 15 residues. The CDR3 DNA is TGCAGTGCAAGGGACTCGACAGGGTGGGAAGAGACCCAGTACTTC. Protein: CSARDSTGWEETQYF.

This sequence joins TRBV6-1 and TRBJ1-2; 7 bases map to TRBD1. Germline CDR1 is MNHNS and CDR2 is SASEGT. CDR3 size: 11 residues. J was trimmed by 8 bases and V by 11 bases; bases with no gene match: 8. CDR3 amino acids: CAGRGLEGYTF. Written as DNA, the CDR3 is TGTGCCGGAAGGGGGCTCGAGGGCTACACCTTC.

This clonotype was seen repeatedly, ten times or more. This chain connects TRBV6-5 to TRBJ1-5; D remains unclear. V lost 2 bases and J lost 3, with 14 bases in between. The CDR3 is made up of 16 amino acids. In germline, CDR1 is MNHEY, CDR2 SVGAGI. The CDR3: CASSYTAARYNQPQHF. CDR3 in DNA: TGTGCCAGCAGTTACACGGCAGCCAGATACAATCAGCCCCAGCATTTT.

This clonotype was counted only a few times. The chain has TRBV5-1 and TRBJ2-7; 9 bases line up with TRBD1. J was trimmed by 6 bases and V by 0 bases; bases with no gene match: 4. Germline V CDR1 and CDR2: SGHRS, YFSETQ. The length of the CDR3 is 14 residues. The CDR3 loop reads CASSLAGTGIEQYF. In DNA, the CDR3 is TGCGCCAGCAGCTTGGCCGGGACAGGGATCGAGCAGTACTTC. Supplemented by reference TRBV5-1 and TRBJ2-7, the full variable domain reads KAGVTQTPRYLIKTRGQQVTLSCSPISGHRSVSWYQQTPGQGLQFLFEYFSETQRNKGNFPGRFSGRQFSNSRSEMNVSTLELGDSALYLCASSLAGTGIEQYFGPGTRLTVT.

In nucleotides, the CDR3 is TGTGCCAGCCGACGACAGGGGATCTGGGATACGCAGTATTTT. Its translation is CASRRQGIWDTQYF. The V and J genes are TRBV6-1 and TRBJ2-3, with 8 bases identical to TRBD1. The germline V gene encodes CDR1 MNHNS and CDR2 SASEGT. This CDR3 comprises 14 residues. V dropped 8 bases and J dropped 6; count of bases not matched to a gene: 10.

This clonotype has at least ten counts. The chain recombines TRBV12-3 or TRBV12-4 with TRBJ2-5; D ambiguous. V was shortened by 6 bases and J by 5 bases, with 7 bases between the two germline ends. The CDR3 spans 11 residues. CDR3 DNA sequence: TGTGCCAGCAGCGTTCGGGAGACCCAGTACTTC. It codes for CASSVRETQYF.

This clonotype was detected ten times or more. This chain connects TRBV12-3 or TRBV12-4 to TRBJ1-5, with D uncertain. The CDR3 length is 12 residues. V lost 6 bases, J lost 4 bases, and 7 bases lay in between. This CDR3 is CASRVVNQPQHF. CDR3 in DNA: TGTGCCAGCAGGGTGGTAAATCAGCCCCAGCATTTT.

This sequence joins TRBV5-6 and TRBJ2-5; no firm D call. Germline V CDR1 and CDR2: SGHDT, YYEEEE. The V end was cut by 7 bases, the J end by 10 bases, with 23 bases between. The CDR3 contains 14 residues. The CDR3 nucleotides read TGTGCCAGCGGCCACGGGCACGGATGGTCGGGCCAGTACTTC. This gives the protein CASGHGHGWSGQYF. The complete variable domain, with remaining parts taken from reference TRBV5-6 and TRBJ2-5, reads DAGVTQSPTHLIKTRGQQVTLRCSPKSGHDTVSWYQQALGQGPQFIFQYYEEEERQRGNFPDRFSGHQFPNYSSELNVNALLLGDSALYLCASGHGHGWSGQYFGPGTRLLVL.

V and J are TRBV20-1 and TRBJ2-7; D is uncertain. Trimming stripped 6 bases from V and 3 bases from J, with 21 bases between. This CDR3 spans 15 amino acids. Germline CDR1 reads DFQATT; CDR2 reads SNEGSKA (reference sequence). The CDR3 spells CSAKTGHPPRYEQYF. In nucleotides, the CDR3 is TGCAGTGCCAAAACCGGGCACCCTCCCCGCTACGAGCAGTACTTC.

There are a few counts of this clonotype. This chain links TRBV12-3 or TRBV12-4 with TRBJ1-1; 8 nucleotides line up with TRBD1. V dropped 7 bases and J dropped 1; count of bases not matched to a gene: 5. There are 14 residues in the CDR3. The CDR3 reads CASNPGTGNTEAFF. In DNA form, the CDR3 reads TGTGCCAGCAATCCCGGGACAGGGAACACTGAAGCTTTCTTT.

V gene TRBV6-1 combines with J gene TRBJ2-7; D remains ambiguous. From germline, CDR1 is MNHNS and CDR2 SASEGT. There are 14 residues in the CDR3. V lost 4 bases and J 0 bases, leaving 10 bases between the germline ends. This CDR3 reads CASSADGTSYEQYF. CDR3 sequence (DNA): TGTGCCAGCAGTGCGGACGGAACCTCCTACGAGCAGTACTTC.

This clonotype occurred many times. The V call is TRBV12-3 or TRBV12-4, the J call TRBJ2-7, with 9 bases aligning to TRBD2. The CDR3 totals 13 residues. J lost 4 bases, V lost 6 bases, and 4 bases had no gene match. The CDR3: CASSLRGGYEQYF. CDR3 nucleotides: TGTGCCAGCAGCTTGCGGGGGGGTTACGAGCAGTACTTC.

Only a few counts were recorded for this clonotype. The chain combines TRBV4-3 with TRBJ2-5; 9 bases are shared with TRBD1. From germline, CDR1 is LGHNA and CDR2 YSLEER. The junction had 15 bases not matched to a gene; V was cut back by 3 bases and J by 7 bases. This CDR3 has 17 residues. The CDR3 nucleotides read TGCGCCAGCAGCCAGGACACCGGGACAGGGAAGTTGGGGACCCAGTACTTC. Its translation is CASSQDTGTGKLGTQYF.

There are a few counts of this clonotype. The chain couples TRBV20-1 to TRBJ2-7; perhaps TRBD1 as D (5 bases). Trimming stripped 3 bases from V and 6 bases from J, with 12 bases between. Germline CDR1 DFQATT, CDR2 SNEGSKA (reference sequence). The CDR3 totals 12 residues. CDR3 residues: CSASILRGEQYF. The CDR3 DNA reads TGCAGTGCTAGTATCCTAAGGGGCGAGCAGTACTTC.